The 26 T cell receptor beta chains listed next were all sequenced from one sample in a study of T cell changes during pregnancy in multiple sclerosis. Method: immunoSEQ multiplex PCR; TCRdb's copy keeps in-frame clones and lacks some. The sample has over 50,000 clones, about 88% seen once; the top ten hold under 2%. Sequenced here: peripheral blood, sampled after pregnancy. These receptor sequences come from a female donor with multiple sclerosis, enrolled in a pregnancy study.

V gene TRBV6-1 combines with J gene TRBJ1-2, with TRBD1 matching 10 bases. Germline CDR1 is MNHNS and CDR2 is SASEGT. V shed 1 base and J 9 bases; nucleotides not matched to a gene: 11. CDR3 length equals 16 residues. CDR3 sequence reads: CASSEGNPTGGLSYTF. The CDR3, as DNA: TGTGCCAGCAGTGAAGGGAACCCGACAGGGGGCCTAAGCTACACCTTC.

The gene calls are TRBV6-5 and TRBJ1-6; D call uncertain. The CDR3 sequence is 12 residues long. Trimming left V 5 bases short and J 13 bases short, with 12 bases between. Per the germline V gene, CDR1 is MNHEY and CDR2 is SVGAGI. For the CDR3, the DNA is TGTGCCAGCAGTAACACGGGTTACCCCCTCCACTTT. Amino acid sequence: CASSNTGYPLHF.

The chain recombines TRBV7-9 with TRBJ1-2, with a tentative D call TRBD1 (6 bases). Deletions cut 5 bases from V and 8 bases from J, with 15 bases between. Germline loops: CDR1 SEHNR, CDR2 FQNEAQ (reference sequence). The CDR3 totals 13 residues. The CDR3 nucleotides are TGTGCCAGCAGCCACAGGGTGACGGTCGGCTACACCTTC. It specifies CASSHRVTVGYTF.

This chain links TRBV5-5 with TRBJ2-1; 7 bases match TRBD2. The ends lost 4 bases at V and 4 bases at J; junction bases unmatched: 8. CDR1 is SGHKS, CDR2 YYEKEE, per germline (reference sequence). The CDR3 has 15 amino acids. As DNA, the CDR3 is TGTGCCAGCAGCGCCGGGGGGTCTTCTTACAATGAGCAGTTCTTC. It translates to CASSAGGSSYNEQFF.

The chain links TRBV5-1 to TRBJ2-5; tentative D call: TRBD1 (5 bases). This CDR3 has 15 residues. V was cut by 2 bases and J by 5 bases, with 16 bases left in between. The germline V gene has CDR1 SGHRS and CDR2 YFSETQ. The CDR3 coding sequence is TGCGCCAGCAGCTTTCAGGGTGGTATGGATGAGACCCAGTACTTC. This encodes CASSFQGGMDETQYF.

The chain joins TRBV6-1 to TRBJ1-1; 11 bases fit TRBD1. Germline trimming cut 3 bases from V and 3 bases from J; bases unmatched to any gene: 3. CDR1 and CDR2 (germline): MNHNS, SASEGT. This CDR3 contains 15 residues. As DNA, the CDR3 is TGTGCCAGCAGTGAGGGACAGGGGGTTTACACTGAAGCTTTCTTT. This sequence encodes CASSEGQGVYTEAFF.

For this clone: An end of the junction does not agree with germline; a read error may underlie this. The CDR3 here is CASSTGTALERVF. CDR3 nucleotides: TGTGCCAGTAGTACCGGGACAGCCCTTGAGAGGGTCTTC. This sequence joins TRBV19 and TRBJ2-1, with 7 bases aligning to TRBD1. Germline V gene sequence: CDR1 LNHDA, CDR2 SQIVND (reference sequence). This CDR3 contains 13 residues.

The rearrangement links TRBV5-1 to TRBJ1-1; D not resolved. The ends were cut back, 3 bases at V and 1 base at J, with 7 bases in the middle. The length of the CDR3 is 13 residues. Germline CDR1 SGHRS, CDR2 YFSETQ. CDR3 in amino acids: CASSSNQNTEAFF. As DNA, the CDR3 is TGCGCCAGCAGCTCTAATCAGAACACTGAAGCTTTCTTT.

The gene calls are TRBV4-2 and TRBJ1-2, with TRBD1 as a possible D gene (5 bases). V lost 4 bases, J lost 3 bases, and 24 bases lay in between. The germline V gene has CDR1 LGHNA and CDR2 YNFKEQ. This CDR3 spans 18 amino acids. CDR3 sequence reads: CASSPQRGGTGFDYGYTF. The CDR3 DNA reads as TGTGCCAGCAGCCCGCAGCGGGGAGGGACCGGGTTCGACTATGGCTACACCTTC.

This clone showed up just a few times. The chain links TRBV4-1 to TRBJ1-1; 7 nucleotides match TRBD1. The CDR3 is 15 amino acids. J lost 0 bases, V lost 0 bases, and 1 base had no gene match. CDR1 and CDR2 from the germline V gene are MGHRA and YSYEKL. The CDR3: CASSQETGMNTEAFF. The CDR3 nucleotides are TGCGCCAGCAGCCAAGAGACAGGGATGAACACTGAAGCTTTCTTT.

The count of this clone is one. The chain couples TRBV28 to TRBJ1-2; tentative D call: TRBD1 (5 bases). Trimming left V 5 bases short and J 5 bases short, with 24 bases between. This CDR3 spans 17 amino acids. Germline CDR1 reads MDHEN; CDR2 reads SYDVKM. The CDR3 loop reads CASSPMGLNPLLYGYTF. In nucleotides, the CDR3 is TGTGCCAGCAGTCCAATGGGACTCAACCCCCTCCTTTATGGCTACACCTTC.

The DNA of the CDR3 is TGTGCCAGCAGCTTAGCGGCCCACGGGGGATATTGGGAGACCCAGTACTTC. It specifies CASSLAAHGGYWETQYF. The V call is TRBV7-9, the J call TRBJ2-5; tentatively, D is TRBD2 (6 bases). Trimming stripped 0 bases from V and 5 bases from J, with 19 bases between. The V gene's germline CDR1 is SEHNR and CDR2 FQNEAQ (reference sequence). The CDR3 has 17 residues.

The rearrangement uses TRBV18 and TRBJ2-7; 8 bases align to TRBD2. The CDR3 runs 13 residues. Germline V gene lookup returns CDR1 KGHSH and CDR2 LQKENI. Germline trimming cut 6 bases from V and 7 bases from J; bases unmatched to any gene: 8. The CDR3 DNA follows: TGTGCCAGCTCTCGCGGACCGGGAGGGGAGCAGTACTTC. Its translation is CASSRGPGGEQYF.

V and J are TRBV9 and TRBJ2-1; D might be TRBD1 (6 bases). Trimming took 5 bases from V and 3 from J, leaving 12 bases between them. Germline V gene data show CDR1 as SGDLS and CDR2 as YYNGEE. The CDR3 totals 14 residues. This CDR3 reads CASRVGHSYNEQFF. DNA for the CDR3: TGTGCCAGCAGAGTGGGACATAGCTACAATGAGCAGTTCTTC.

This chain uses TRBV6-5 with TRBJ1-1; possibly TRBD1 for D (5 bases). Germline CDR1 and CDR2: MNHEY and SVGAGI. The V and J ends lost 0 bases and 4 bases respectively, with 9 bases between them. This CDR3 spans 14 amino acids. The CDR3 nucleotides read TGTGCCAGCAGTTACTCGGGGAGGGGCACTGAAGCTTTCTTT. Translated: CASSYSGRGTEAFF.

The rearrangement joins TRBV6-5 to TRBJ2-2; D gene ambiguous. Germline assignment: CDR1 MNHEY and CDR2 SVGAGI. The CDR3 runs to 14 residues. V dropped 0 bases and J dropped 7 bases, with 9 bases sitting between them. CDR3 loop: CASSYSPPLGELFF. The DNA for the CDR3 is TGTGCCAGCAGTTACTCCCCCCCCCTCGGGGAGCTGTTTTTT.

J is TRBJ2-1 and V is TRBV18, with TRBD2 matching 8 bases. Germline CDR1 reads KGHSH; CDR2 reads LQKENI. V shed 3 bases and J 4 bases; nucleotides not matched to a gene: 5. The CDR3 is 15 residues long. The CDR3 DNA is TGTGCCAGCTCACCGAATGGCGGGGGGTACAATGAGCAGTTCTTC. Translation: CASSPNGGGYNEQFF.

The chain recombines TRBV7-2 with TRBJ2-1; TRBD2 agrees at 11 bases. The CDR3 has 15 residues. The V and J ends lost 3 bases and 4 bases, in that order; junction bases with no gene match: 2. Germline values: CDR1 SGHTA, CDR2 FQGNSA. DNA for the CDR3: TGTGCCAGCAGCTTCACTAGCGGGAGTTACAATGAGCAGTTCTTC. As protein: CASSFTSGSYNEQFF.

This clone turned up a few times. The CDR3 sequence: CASSEGGGGADTQYF. Written as DNA, the CDR3 is TGTGCCAGCAGTGAAGGCGGGGGAGGCGCAGATACGCAGTATTTT. This rearrangement joins TRBV6-1 to TRBJ2-3; 7 nucleotides agree with TRBD2. Germline values: CDR1 MNHNS, CDR2 SASEGT. V was pared by 1 base and J by 4 bases, with 5 bases of the junction left unmatched. There are 15 residues in the CDR3.

The rearrangement joins TRBV4-3 to TRBJ2-1; 8 bases fit TRBD2. The V gene end was trimmed by 0 bases and the J gene end by 8 bases; junction bases not matched to a gene: 6. The length of the CDR3 is 15 residues. CDR1 is LGHNA and CDR2 is YSLEER in the germline V gene. The CDR3 sequence: CASSQEIGGADEQFF. The CDR3 nucleotides are TGCGCCAGCAGCCAAGAAATCGGGGGGGCCGATGAGCAGTTCTTC.

The chain has TRBV7-2 and TRBJ2-4; tentative D call: TRBD1 (6 bases). Germline loops: CDR1 SGHTA, CDR2 FQGNSA. The V and J ends lost 0 bases and 4 bases respectively, with 13 bases between them. The CDR3 totals 16 residues. The CDR3 sequence: CASSLATGVGKNIQYF. Written as DNA, the CDR3 is TGTGCCAGCAGCTTAGCGACAGGAGTTGGTAAAAACATTCAGTACTTC. Full variable domain (outside the CDR3, taken from reference TRBV7-2 and TRBJ2-4): GAGVSQSPSNKVTEKGKDVELRCDPISGHTALYWYRQSLGQGLEFLIYFQGNSAPDKSGLPSDRFSAERTGGSVSTLTIQRTQQEDSAVYLCASSLATGVGKNIQYFGAGTRLSVL.

This clone was observed a handful of times. This chain links TRBV5-4 with TRBJ1-1; D perhaps matches TRBD1 (6 bases). There are 15 residues in the CDR3. V lost 0 bases, J lost 1 base, and 10 bases lay in between. The germline CDR1 and CDR2 sequences are SGHNT and YYREEE (reference sequence). The CDR3 coding sequence is TGTGCCAGCAGCTTGGTGGACAGTTGGAACACTGAAGCTTTCTTT. It yields the protein CASSLVDSWNTEAFF. Complete variable domain (other parts from reference TRBV5-4 and TRBJ1-1): ETGVTQSPTHLIKTRGQQVTLRCSSQSGHNTVSWYQQALGQGPQFIFQYYREEENGRGNFPPRFSGLQFPNYSSELNVNALELDDSALYLCASSLVDSWNTEAFFGQGTRLTVV.

This chain uses TRBV5-1 with TRBJ1-1; possible D gene TRBD1, 5 bases. CDR1 and CDR2 (germline): SGHRS, YFSETQ. This CDR3 contains 13 residues. The V and J ends lost 4 bases and 1 base respectively, with 8 bases between them. CDR3 amino acids: CASSIQGNTEAFF. The DNA for the CDR3 is TGCGCCAGCAGCATTCAGGGGAACACTGAAGCTTTCTTT.

The chain has TRBV27 and TRBJ1-5; TRBD1 might be the D (5 bases). The CDR3 is 17 residues long. Per the germline V gene, CDR1 is MNHEY and CDR2 is SMNVEV (reference sequence). V was pared by 2 bases and J by 6 bases, with 20 bases between. The CDR3 bases are TGTGCCAGCAGTTTAGGGCCAGGGTCAGGCACTGGTCAGCCCCAGCATTTT. Its translation: CASSLGPGSGTGQPQHF.

This chain uses TRBV5-1 with TRBJ1-3; D perhaps matches TRBD1 (5 bases). Germline V gene lookup returns CDR1 SGHRS and CDR2 YFSETQ. This CDR3 is 16 amino acids long. With 1 base removed from V and 1 base from J, the gap between germline ends came to 12 bases. CDR3: CASSLLGVPSGNTIYF. Written as DNA, the CDR3 is TGCGCCAGCAGCTTGTTAGGGGTACCATCTGGAAACACCATATATTTT.

The CDR3 region has the DNA TGTGCCAGTAGTATCTTTGTAGTCATGAACACTGAAGCTTTCTTT. This codes for CASSIFVVMNTEAFF. J is TRBJ1-1 and V is TRBV19; D is unclear. The CDR3 has 15 residues. Looked up from germline, CDR1 is LNHDA and CDR2 is SQIVND (reference sequence). Trimming took 3 bases from V and 0 from J, leaving 11 bases between them. Full variable domain (outside the CDR3, taken from reference TRBV19 and TRBJ1-1): DGGITQSPKYLFRKEGQNVTLSCEQNLNHDAMYWYRQDPGQGLRLIYYSQIVNDFQKGDIAEGYSVSREKKESFPLTVTSAQKNPTAFYLCASSIFVVMNTEAFFGQGTRLTVV.